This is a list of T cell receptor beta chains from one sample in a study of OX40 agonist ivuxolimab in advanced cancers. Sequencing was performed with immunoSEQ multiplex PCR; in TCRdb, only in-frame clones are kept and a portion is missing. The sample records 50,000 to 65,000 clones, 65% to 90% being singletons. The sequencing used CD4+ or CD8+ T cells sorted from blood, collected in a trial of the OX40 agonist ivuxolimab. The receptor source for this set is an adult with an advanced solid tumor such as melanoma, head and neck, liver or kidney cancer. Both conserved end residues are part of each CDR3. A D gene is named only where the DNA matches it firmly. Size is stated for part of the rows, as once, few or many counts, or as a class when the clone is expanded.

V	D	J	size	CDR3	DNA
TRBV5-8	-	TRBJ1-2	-	CASSLQGRYGYTF	TGTGCCAGCAGCTTGCAGGGCAGGTATGGCTACACCTTC
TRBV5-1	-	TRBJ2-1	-	CASSLLNEQFF	TGCGCCAGCAGCTTGCTCAATGAGCAGTTCTTC
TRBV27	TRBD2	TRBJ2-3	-	CASSLGVAGGHNTDTQYF	TGTGCCAGCAGCCTTGGGGTAGCGGGGGGGCATAACACAGATACGCAGTATTTT
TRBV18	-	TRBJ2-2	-	CASSPSGGLSTGELFF	TGTGCCAGCTCACCGTCCGGGGGCCTGAGTACCGGGGAGCTGTTTTTT
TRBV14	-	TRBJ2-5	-	CASSRMGAGEFAETQYF	TGTGCCAGCAGCCGAATGGGAGCAGGGGAGTTCGCAGAGACCCAGTACTTC
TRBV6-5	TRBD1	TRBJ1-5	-	CASRATGGNQPQHF	TGTGCCAGCAGGGCGACAGGGGGCAATCAGCCCCAGCATTTT
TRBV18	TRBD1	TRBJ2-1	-	CASSHGTANNEQFF	TGTGCCAGCTCTCACGGGACAGCCAACAATGAGCAGTTCTTC
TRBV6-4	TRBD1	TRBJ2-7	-	CASSDPLRGRSYEQYF	TGTGCCAGCAGTGACCCCTTGAGGGGGCGATCCTACGAGCAGTACTTC
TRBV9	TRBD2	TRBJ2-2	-	CASTSAGVNTGELFF	TGTGCCAGCACCTCAGCGGGGGTGAACACCGGGGAGCTGTTTTTT
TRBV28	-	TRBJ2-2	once	CASSSGRLADTGELFF	TGTGCCAGCAGTTCCGGCCGCTTAGCTGACACCGGGGAGCTGTTTTTT
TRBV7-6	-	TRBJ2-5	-	CASSSSDRGWTQYF	TGTGCCAGCAGCTCTTCCGACCGGGGGTGGACCCAGTACTTC
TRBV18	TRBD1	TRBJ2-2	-	CASSPRTGEFTGELFF	TGTGCCAGCTCCCCACGGACAGGGGAGTTCACCGGGGAGCTGTTTTTT
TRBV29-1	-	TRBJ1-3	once	CSVNQAGNTIYF	TGCAGCGTGAACCAGGCTGGAAACACCATATATTTT
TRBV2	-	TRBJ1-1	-	CASSERVGNTEAFF	TGTGCCAGCAGTGAAAGAGTGGGGAACACTGAAGCTTTCTTT
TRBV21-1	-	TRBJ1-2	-	CAMPRTPSFRYGYTF	TGTGCCATGCCAAGGACACCATCATTCCGCTATGGCTACACCTTC
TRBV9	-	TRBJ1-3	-	CASSVKGDSGNTIYF	TGTGCCAGCAGCGTAAAAGGAGACTCTGGAAACACCATATATTTT
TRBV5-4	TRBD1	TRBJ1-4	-	CASSVFVGQGAGEKLFF	TGTGCCAGCAGCGTGTTCGTTGGACAGGGGGCTGGTGAAAAACTGTTTTTT
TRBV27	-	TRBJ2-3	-	CASSFTLRTDTQYF	TGTGCCAGCAGTTTCACTTTACGGACAGATACGCAGTATTTT
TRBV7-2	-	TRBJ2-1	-	CASSLGGGRHNEQFF	TGTGCCAGCAGCTTAGGTGGAGGCAGGCACAATGAGCAGTTCTTC
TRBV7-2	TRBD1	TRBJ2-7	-	CASSSGGPRYF	TGTGCCAGCAGCTCAGGGGGCCCGCGGTACTTC
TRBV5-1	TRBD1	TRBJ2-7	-	CASSKGQGASYEQYF	TGCGCCAGCAGCAAAGGACAGGGGGCCTCCTACGAGCAGTACTTC
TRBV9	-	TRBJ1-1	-	CASSAAMGLDTEAFF	TGTGCCAGCAGCGCCGCAATGGGGCTCGACACTGAAGCTTTCTTT
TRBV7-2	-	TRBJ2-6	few	CASSFGGSGANVLTF	TGTGCCAGCAGCTTCGGGGGTTCTGGGGCCAACGTCCTGACTTTC
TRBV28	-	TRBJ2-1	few	CASSLRARGNEQFF	TGTGCCAGCAGTTTGAGGGCCAGGGGCAATGAGCAGTTCTTC
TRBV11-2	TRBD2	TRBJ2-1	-	CASSLRGGGSYNEQFF	TGTGCCAGCAGCTTGCGCGGGGGGGGGTCCTACAATGAGCAGTTCTTC
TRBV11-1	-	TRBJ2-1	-	CASSTHRVGSNEQFF	TGTGCCAGCAGCACCCACAGGGTAGGGAGCAATGAGCAGTTCTTC
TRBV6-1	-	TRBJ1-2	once	CASSNGGSYGYTF	TGTGCCAGCAGTAACGGCGGTAGCTATGGCTACACCTTC
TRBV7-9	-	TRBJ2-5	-	CASSSRGGGPGQETQYF	TGTGCCAGCAGCTCGAGAGGCGGGGGCCCGGGGCAAGAGACCCAGTACTTC
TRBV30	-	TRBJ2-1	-	CAWKNEYNNEQFF	TGTGCCTGGAAAAACGAGTACAACAATGAGCAGTTCTTC
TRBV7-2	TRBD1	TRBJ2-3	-	CASSRDRGADTQYF	TGTGCCAGCAGCAGGGACAGGGGGGCAGATACGCAGTATTTT